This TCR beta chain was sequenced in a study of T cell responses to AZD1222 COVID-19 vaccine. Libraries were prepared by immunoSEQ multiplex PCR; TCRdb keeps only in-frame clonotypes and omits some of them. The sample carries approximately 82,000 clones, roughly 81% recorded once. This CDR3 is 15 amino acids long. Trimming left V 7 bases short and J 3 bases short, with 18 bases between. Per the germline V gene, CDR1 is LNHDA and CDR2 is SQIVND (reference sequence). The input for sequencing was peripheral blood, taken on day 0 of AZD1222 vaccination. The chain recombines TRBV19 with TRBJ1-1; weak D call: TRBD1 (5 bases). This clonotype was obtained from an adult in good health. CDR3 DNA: TGTGCCAGTATGTTGCGGGGGACGGAGGACACTGAAGCTTTCTTT. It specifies CASMLRGTEDTEAFF.